Listed below are T cell receptor beta chains from one sample, sequenced in a study of human T cells and chemical hapten exposure. TCRdb fed the RACE reads into MiXCR, producing one record per CDR3 protein. The table lists around 300,000 distinct CDR3 sequences, roughly 6.9% of them singletons, with about 8% in the top ten. The sequenced sample was whole blood, obtained in connection with sensitization to the hapten diphenylcyclopropenone (DPC). These receptors were taken from a young woman with alopecia areata. Some clones in this sample may be carry-over from other donors' samples. The CDR3 runs from the conserved cysteine through the conserved F or W. D genes are given only for firm matches. Clone size is given for some rows only: seen once, a few or many times, or a class if the clone is expanded.

clone size	D gene	J gene	V gene	CDR3 length	CDR3 protein	CDR3 DNA
many	NA	TRBJ2-3	TRBV3-1	15	CASSQEFWVTDTQYF	TGTGCCAGCAGCCAAGAATTCTGGGTCACAGATACGCAGTATTTT
many	NA	TRBJ2-3	TRBV5-1	15	CASSLAPGGTDTQYF	TGCGCCAGCAGCCTAGCCCCTGGGGGCACAGATACGCAGTATTTT
many	TRBD2	TRBJ2-1	TRBV29-1	14	CSVEDVGLENEQFF	TGCAGCGTTGAAGATGTGGGACTAGAGAATGAGCAGTTCTTC
many	NA	TRBJ2-2	TRBV5-1	15	CASSFGQHLTGELFF	TGCGCCAGCAGCTTCGGACAGCACCTGACCGGGGAGCTGTTTTTT
few	NA	TRBJ1-5	TRBV6-1	15	CASSARQVFNQPQHF	TGTGCCAGCAGTGCGAGACAGGTCTTCAATCAGCCCCAGCATTTT
NA	TRBD1	TRBJ2-2	TRBV11-2	14	CASSVGQGGRELFF	TGTGCCAGCAGCGTGGGACAGGGCGGCCGGGAGCTGTTTTTT
many	TRBD1	TRBJ2-5	TRBV27	14	CASSLGRGQETQYF	TGTGCCAGCAGCCTGGGCAGGGGGCAAGAGACCCAGTACTTC
many	TRBD1	TRBJ2-7	TRBV4-3	15	CASSQDPGGHYEQYF	TGCGCCAGCAGCCAAGATCCAGGGGGCCACTACGAGCAGTACTTC
NA	TRBD2	TRBJ2-3	TRBV3-1	19	CASSQETSGGPGPGDTQYF	TGTGCCAGCAGCCAAGAGACTAGCGGGGGGCCCGGTCCCGGAGATACGCAGTATTTT
few	NA	TRBJ2-3	TRBV20-1	14	CSARPLAYTDTQYF	TGCAGTGCTAGGCCGCTAGCGTACACAGATACGCAGTATTTT
many	NA	TRBJ2-4	TRBV28	13	CASIERREDIQYF	TGTGCCAGCATCGAACGTCGTGAGGACATTCAGTACTTC
NA	NA	TRBJ1-6	TRBV12-3/TRBV12-4	16	CASNQGGTEYNSPLHF	TGTGCCAGCAACCAAGGGGGAACAGAGTATAATTCACCCCTCCACTTT
many	NA	TRBJ1-6	TRBV27	14	CASSLEGRFSPLHF	TGTGCCAGCAGTTTGGAGGGTCGATTTTCACCCCTCCACTTT
NA	TRBD1	TRBJ1-1	TRBV6-5	15	CASSKWTGGYTEAFF	TGTGCCAGCAGTAAGTGGACAGGGGGGTACACTGAAGCTTTCTTT
few	NA	TRBJ1-1	TRBV20-1	10	CSAAGDEAFF	TGCAGTGCAGCGGGAGATGAAGCTTTCTTT
once	TRBD2	TRBJ2-7	TRBV9	17	CASSVGSAAGGFYEQYF	TGTGCCAGCAGCGTAGGAAGCGCAGCGGGGGGATTTTACGAGCAGTACTTC
few	NA	TRBJ1-4	TRBV2	13	CASYPWGTEKLFF	TGTGCCAGCTATCCGTGGGGAACTGAAAAACTGTTTTTT
many	NA	TRBJ1-6	TRBV4-3	15	CASSQVGGQNSPLHF	TGCGCCAGCAGCCAAGTTGGCGGACAGAATTCACCCCTCCACTTT
few	NA	TRBJ2-3	TRBV9	13	CASSVPISDTQYF	TGTGCCAGCAGCGTGCCCATTTCAGATACGCAGTATTTT